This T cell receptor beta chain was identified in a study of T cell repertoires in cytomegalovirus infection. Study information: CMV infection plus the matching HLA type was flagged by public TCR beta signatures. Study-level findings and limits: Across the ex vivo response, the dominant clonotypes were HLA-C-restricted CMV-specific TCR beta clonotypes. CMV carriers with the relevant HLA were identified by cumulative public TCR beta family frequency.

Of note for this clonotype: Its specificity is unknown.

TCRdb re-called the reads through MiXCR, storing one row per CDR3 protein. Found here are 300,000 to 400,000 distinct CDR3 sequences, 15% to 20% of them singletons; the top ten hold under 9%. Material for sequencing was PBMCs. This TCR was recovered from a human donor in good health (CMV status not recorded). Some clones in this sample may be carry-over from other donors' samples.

This chain's CDR3 is CASSPTGNNEKLFF. The CDR3 DNA sequence: TGTGCCAGCAGCCCGACAGGGAATAATGAAAAACTGTTTTTT. J is TRBJ1-4 and V is TRBV5-4; 7 bases align to TRBD1. CDR1 and CDR2 from the germline V gene are SGHNT and YYREEE (reference sequence). Trimming cost V 4 bases and J 4 bases; bases outside gene matches: 4. This CDR3 has 14 residues. Together with reference TRBV5-4 and TRBJ1-4, the CDR3 gives the full variable domain: ETGVTQSPTHLIKTRGQQVTLRCSSQSGHNTVSWYQQALGQGPQFIFQYYREEENGRGNFPPRFSGLQFPNYSSELNVNALELDDSALYLCASSPTGNNEKLFFGSGTQLSVL.